The sequence of this T cell receptor (beta chain) was determined in a study of blood T cell repertoires in COVID-19. Looked up from germline, CDR1 is SNHLY and CDR2 is FYNNEI. CDR3 length: 15 residues. Trimming at V came to 1 base and at J to 4 bases, leaving 5 bases not matched to a gene. Original handling: Estimated nucleated cell counts came from reference gene primer amplification. Measured with immunoSEQ multiplex PCR; TCRdb has only the in-frame clones, and not every one. V and J calls and clone size are those listed in that table; D and trimming were worked out from the DNA. This table has roughly 73,000 clones, more than 80% appearing once.

This clonotype was obtained from a woman aged 70-85 years with acute or convalescent COVID-19. The sample taken for sequencing was peripheral blood. The chain recombines TRBV2 with TRBJ2-3; 7 positions match TRBD1. The chain's CDR3 is CASSEVGGRADTQYF. In DNA, the CDR3 is TGTGCCAGCAGTGAAGTAGGGGGCAGGGCAGATACGCAGTATTTT.